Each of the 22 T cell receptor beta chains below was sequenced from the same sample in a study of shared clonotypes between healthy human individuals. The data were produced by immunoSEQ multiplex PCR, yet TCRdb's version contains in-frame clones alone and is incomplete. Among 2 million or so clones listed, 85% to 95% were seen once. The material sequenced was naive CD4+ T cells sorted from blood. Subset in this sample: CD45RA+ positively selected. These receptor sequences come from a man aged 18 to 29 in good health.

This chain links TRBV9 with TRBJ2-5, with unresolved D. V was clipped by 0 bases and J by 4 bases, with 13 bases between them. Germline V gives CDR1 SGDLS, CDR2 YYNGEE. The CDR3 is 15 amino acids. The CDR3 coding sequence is TGTGCCAGCAGCGTAGCTTTGGGGTCTGCAGAGACCCAGTACTTC. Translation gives CASSVALGSAETQYF.

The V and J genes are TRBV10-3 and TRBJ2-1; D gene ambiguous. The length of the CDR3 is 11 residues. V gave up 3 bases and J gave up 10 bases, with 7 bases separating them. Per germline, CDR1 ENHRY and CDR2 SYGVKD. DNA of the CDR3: TGTGCCATCAGTGAAATTGAGGAGCAGTTCTTC. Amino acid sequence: CAISEIEEQFF.

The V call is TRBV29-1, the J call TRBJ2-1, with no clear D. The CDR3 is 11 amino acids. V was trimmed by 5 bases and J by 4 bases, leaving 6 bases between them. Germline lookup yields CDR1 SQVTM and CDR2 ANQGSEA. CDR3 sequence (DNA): TGCAGCGTTAAAGGATACAATGAGCAGTTCTTC. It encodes CSVKGYNEQFF.

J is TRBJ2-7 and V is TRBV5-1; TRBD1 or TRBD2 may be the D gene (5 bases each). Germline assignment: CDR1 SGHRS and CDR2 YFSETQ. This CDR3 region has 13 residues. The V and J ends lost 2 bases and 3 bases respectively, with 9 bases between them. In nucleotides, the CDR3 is TGCGCCAGCAGCTTCGAGGGGATCTACGAGCAGTACTTC. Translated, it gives CASSFEGIYEQYF.

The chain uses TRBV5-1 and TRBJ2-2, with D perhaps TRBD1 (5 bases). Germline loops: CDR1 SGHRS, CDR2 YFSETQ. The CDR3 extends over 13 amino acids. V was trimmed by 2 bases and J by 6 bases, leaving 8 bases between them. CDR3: CASSLQVPGELFF. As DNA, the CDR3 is TGCGCCAGCAGCTTACAGGTGCCCGGGGAGCTGTTTTTT. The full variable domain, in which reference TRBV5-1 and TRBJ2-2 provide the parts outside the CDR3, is KAGVTQTPRYLIKTRGQQVTLSCSPISGHRSVSWYQQTPGQGLQFLFEYFSETQRNKGNFPGRFSGRQFSNSRSEMNVSTLELGDSALYLCASSLQVPGELFFGEGSRLTVL.

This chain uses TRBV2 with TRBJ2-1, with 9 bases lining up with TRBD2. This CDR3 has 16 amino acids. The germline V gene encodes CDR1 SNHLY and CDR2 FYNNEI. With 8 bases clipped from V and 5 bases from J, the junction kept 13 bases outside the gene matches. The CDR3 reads CASCSVATSGNNEQFF. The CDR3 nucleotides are TGTGCCAGCTGCTCGGTCGCGACTAGCGGAAACAATGAGCAGTTCTTC.

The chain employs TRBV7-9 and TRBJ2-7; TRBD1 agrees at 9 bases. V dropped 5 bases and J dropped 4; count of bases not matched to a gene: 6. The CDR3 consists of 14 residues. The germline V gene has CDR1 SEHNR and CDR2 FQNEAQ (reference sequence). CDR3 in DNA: TGTGCCAGCAGCCGGCCGGGACAGGGTTACGAGCAGTACTTC. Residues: CASSRPGQGYEQYF.

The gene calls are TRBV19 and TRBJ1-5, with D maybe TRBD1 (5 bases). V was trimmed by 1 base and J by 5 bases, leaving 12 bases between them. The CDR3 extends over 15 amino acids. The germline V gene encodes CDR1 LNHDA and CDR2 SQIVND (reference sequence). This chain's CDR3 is CASSIVGQWDQPQHF. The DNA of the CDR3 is TGTGCCAGTAGTATAGTGGGGCAATGGGATCAGCCCCAGCATTTT.

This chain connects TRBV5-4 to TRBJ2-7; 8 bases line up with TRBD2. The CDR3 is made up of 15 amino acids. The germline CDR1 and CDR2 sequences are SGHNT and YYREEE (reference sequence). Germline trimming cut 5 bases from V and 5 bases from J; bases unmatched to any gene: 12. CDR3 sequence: CASSPAGLGSHEQYF. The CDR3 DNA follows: TGTGCCAGCAGTCCCGCGGGACTAGGAAGTCACGAGCAGTACTTC.

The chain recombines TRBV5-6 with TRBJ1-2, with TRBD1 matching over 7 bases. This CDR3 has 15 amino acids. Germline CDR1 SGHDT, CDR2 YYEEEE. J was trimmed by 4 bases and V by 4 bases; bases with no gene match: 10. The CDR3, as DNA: TGTGCCAGCAGCCCACAGGGGAGGAACTCCTATGGCTACACCTTC. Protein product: CASSPQGRNSYGYTF.

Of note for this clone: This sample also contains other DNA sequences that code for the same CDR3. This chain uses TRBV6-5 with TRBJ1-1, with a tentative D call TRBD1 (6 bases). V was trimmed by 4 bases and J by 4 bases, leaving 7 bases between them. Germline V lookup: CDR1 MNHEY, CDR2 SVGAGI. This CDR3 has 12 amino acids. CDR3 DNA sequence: TGTGCCAGCAGTTCACAGGGCACTGAAGCTTTCTTT. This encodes CASSSQGTEAFF.

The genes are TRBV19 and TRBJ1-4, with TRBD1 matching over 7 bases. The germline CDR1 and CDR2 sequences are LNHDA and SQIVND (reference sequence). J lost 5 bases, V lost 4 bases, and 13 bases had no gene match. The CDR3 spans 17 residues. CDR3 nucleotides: TGTGCCAGTAGTACCATTTTAAAACAGGGGCACAATGAAAAACTGTTTTTT. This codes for CASSTILKQGHNEKLFF.

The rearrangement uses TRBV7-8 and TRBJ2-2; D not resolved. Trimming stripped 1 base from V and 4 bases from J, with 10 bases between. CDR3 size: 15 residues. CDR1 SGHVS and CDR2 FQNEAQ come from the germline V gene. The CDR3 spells CASSLEYGFTGELFF. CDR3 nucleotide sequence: TGTGCCAGCAGCTTAGAGTACGGGTTCACCGGGGAGCTGTTTTTT.

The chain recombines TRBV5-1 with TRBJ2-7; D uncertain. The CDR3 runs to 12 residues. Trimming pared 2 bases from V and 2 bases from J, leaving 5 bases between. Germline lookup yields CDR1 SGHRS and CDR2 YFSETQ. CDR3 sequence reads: CASSFPAYEQYF. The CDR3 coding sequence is TGCGCCAGCAGCTTCCCAGCCTACGAGCAGTACTTC. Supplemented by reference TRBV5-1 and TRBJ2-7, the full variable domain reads KAGVTQTPRYLIKTRGQQVTLSCSPISGHRSVSWYQQTPGQGLQFLFEYFSETQRNKGNFPGRFSGRQFSNSRSEMNVSTLELGDSALYLCASSFPAYEQYFGPGTRLTVT.

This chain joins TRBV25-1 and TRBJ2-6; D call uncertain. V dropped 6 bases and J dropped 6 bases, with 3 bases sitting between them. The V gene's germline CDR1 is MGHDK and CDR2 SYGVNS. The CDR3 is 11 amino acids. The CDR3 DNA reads TGTGCCAGCAGGGAGGCCAACGTCCTGACTTTC. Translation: CASREANVLTF.

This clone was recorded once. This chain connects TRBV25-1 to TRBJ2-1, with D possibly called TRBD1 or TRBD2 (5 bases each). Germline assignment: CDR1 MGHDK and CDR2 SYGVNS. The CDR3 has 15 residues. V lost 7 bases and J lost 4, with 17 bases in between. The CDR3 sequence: CASTDRDGVYNEQFF. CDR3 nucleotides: TGTGCCAGCACTGACCGGGACGGGGTATACAATGAGCAGTTCTTC.

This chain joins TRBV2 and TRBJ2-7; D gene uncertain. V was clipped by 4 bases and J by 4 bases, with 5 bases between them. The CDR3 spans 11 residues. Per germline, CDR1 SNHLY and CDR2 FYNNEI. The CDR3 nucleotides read TGTGCCAGCAGTGCCGATTACGAGCAGTACTTC. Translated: CASSADYEQYF.

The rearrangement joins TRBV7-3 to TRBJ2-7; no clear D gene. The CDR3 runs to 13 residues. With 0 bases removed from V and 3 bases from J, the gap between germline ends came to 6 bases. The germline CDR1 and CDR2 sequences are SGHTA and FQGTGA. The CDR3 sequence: CASSLTQGYEQYF. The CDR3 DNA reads TGTGCCAGCAGCTTAACTCAAGGCTACGAGCAGTACTTC.

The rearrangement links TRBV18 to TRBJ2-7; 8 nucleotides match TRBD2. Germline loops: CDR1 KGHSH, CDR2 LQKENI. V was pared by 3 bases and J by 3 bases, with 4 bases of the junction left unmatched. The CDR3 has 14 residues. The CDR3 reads CASSPGTRHYEQYF. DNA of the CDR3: TGTGCCAGCTCACCCGGGACTAGACACTACGAGCAGTACTTC.

The DNA of the CDR3 is TGCAGCGTCCAACAGCTCAAAAACATTCAGTACTTC. This sequence encodes CSVQQLKNIQYF. The V and J genes are TRBV29-1 and TRBJ2-4; unclear D gene. Germline CDR1 and CDR2: SQVTM and ANQGSEA. V was clipped by 6 bases and J by 3 bases, with 9 bases between them. The CDR3 consists of 12 residues.

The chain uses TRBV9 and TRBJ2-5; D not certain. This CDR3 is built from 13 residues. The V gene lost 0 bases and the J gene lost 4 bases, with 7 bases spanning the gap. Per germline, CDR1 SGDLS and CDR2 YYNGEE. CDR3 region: CASSVALRETQYF. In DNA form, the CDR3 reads TGTGCCAGCAGCGTAGCCCTCCGAGAGACCCAGTACTTC.

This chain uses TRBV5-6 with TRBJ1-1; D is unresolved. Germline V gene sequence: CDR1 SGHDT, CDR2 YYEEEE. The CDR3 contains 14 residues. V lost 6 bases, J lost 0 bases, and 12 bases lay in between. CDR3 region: CASTLGSVNTEAFF. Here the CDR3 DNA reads TGTGCCAGCACCCTTGGATCGGTGAACACTGAAGCTTTCTTT.